The 20 T cell receptor beta chains reported below all come from one sample, sequenced in a study of blood T cell repertoires in COVID-19. Profiled with immunoSEQ multiplex PCR; TCRdb holds only in-frame clones, not every one. The sample lists approximately 300,000 clones, 85% to 90% seen once, with around 11% in the top ten. Input material: peripheral blood. All receptors come from a woman in her twenties or thirties with COVID-19, enrolled during active disease.

V is TRBV5-4 and J is TRBJ2-2, with D perhaps matching TRBD2 (6 bases). Deletions cut 2 bases from V and 1 base from J, with 6 bases between. Germline V gene data show CDR1 as SGHNT and CDR2 as YYREEE (reference sequence). The CDR3 consists of 14 residues. CDR3 region: CASSFSGNTGELFF. The CDR3 nucleotides read TGTGCCAGCAGCTTTAGCGGGAACACCGGGGAGCTGTTTTTT.

V and J are TRBV5-1 and TRBJ1-1; TRBD1 is a possible D gene (5 bases). This CDR3 has 13 residues. V was shortened by 2 bases and J by 5 bases, with 10 bases between the two germline ends. CDR1 and CDR2 (germline): SGHRS, YFSETQ. Here the CDR3 reads CASSLPGRTEAFF. The CDR3 nucleotides are TGCGCCAGCAGCTTACCAGGGCGAACTGAAGCTTTCTTT.

The V and J genes are TRBV2 and TRBJ1-6, with TRBD1 identical over 9 bases. The germline gives CDR1 SNHLY, CDR2 FYNNEI. The CDR3 has 16 residues. Trimming cost V 10 bases and J 10 bases; bases outside gene matches: 17. CDR3 DNA: TGTGCCACCCGACCTAATACAGGGGGCGCAGGATCACCCCTCCACTTT. It encodes CATRPNTGGAGSPLHF.

The chain employs TRBV25-1 and TRBJ1-5; 7 bases line up with TRBD1. With V trimmed by 4 bases and J by 5 bases, 5 bases remained unmatched. CDR3 length: 14 residues. Germline CDR1 reads MGHDK; CDR2 reads SYGVNS. The CDR3 sequence: CASSGSTGHQPQHF. CDR3 bases: TGTGCCAGCAGTGGCTCGACAGGGCATCAGCCCCAGCATTTT.

The chain has TRBV5-1 and TRBJ1-1; 8 bases are a match to TRBD1. The CDR3 extends over 15 amino acids. Per the germline V gene, CDR1 is SGHRS and CDR2 is YFSETQ. The trim removed 4 bases at V and 4 bases at J, leaving 9 bases unmatched. CDR3 sequence reads: CASSPGQGLGTEAFF. Here the CDR3 DNA reads TGCGCCAGCAGCCCCGGACAGGGTTTGGGCACTGAAGCTTTCTTT.

The chain joins TRBV20-1 to TRBJ2-5; 10 nucleotides agree with TRBD2. The CDR3 covers 15 residues. Germline values: CDR1 DFQATT, CDR2 SNEGSKA (reference sequence). The V segment lost 3 bases and the J segment 5 bases; nucleotides outside the gene matches: 9. This chain's CDR3 is CSASPLAGAEETQYF. Here the CDR3 DNA reads TGCAGTGCTAGTCCCCTAGCGGGAGCCGAGGAGACCCAGTACTTC.

CDR3 nucleotides: TGTGCCAGCTCGTACTTAGCGGATTCCTACAATGAGCAGTTCTTC. This codes for CASSYLADSYNEQFF. The rearrangement links TRBV6-4 to TRBJ2-1; possible D gene TRBD2, 6 bases. Per the germline V gene, CDR1 is MRHNA and CDR2 is SNTAGT. The CDR3 spans 15 residues. V shed 8 bases and J shed 1 base, with 15 bases lying between them.

The chain couples TRBV30 to TRBJ2-7; 9 nucleotides agree with TRBD1. Trimming took 0 bases from V and 6 from J; bases not matched to a gene: 6. Germline V gives CDR1 GTSNPN, CDR2 SVGIG (reference sequence). This CDR3 spans 14 amino acids. CDR3 region: CAWSVTTGGGEQYF. The DNA of the CDR3 is TGTGCCTGGAGTGTCACGACAGGGGGTGGCGAGCAGTACTTC. The full variable domain, rest sourced from reference TRBV30 and TRBJ2-7, is SQTIHQWPATLVQPVGSPLSLECTVEGTSNPNLYWYRQAAGRGLQLLFYSVGIGQISSEVPQNLSASRPQDRQFILSSKKLLLSDSGFYLCAWSVTTGGGEQYFGPGTRLTVT.

This clone has a handful of counts. V gene TRBV4-1 combines with J gene TRBJ2-7; a possible D gene is TRBD2 (6 bases). CDR3 size: 16 residues. The ends were cut back, 5 bases at V and 2 bases at J, with 19 bases in the middle. Germline V CDR1 and CDR2: MGHRA, YSYEKL. The chain's CDR3 is CASSVVSGTSPYEQYF. The CDR3 nucleotides are TGCGCCAGCAGCGTCGTTAGCGGAACCTCCCCCTACGAGCAGTACTTC.

CDR3: CASSLSAGSGNQPQHF. In nucleotides, the CDR3 is TGTGCCAGCAGTTTATCCGCAGGTTCGGGCAATCAGCCCCAGCATTTT. This rearrangement joins TRBV28 to TRBJ1-5; D unclear. Trimming stripped 1 base from V and 2 bases from J, with 12 bases between. Germline V gene sequence: CDR1 MDHEN, CDR2 SYDVKM. CDR3 size: 16 residues. Variable domain in full (rest from reference TRBV28 and TRBJ1-5): DVKVTQSSRYLVKRTGEKVFLECVQDMDHENMFWYRQDPGLGLRLIYFSYDVKMKEKGDIPEGYSVSREKKERFSLILESASTNQTSMYLCASSLSAGSGNQPQHFGDGTRLSIL.

The chain employs TRBV28 and TRBJ1-2, with D possibly TRBD1 on 5 matching bases. This CDR3 is 13 amino acids long. V was shortened by 7 bases and J by 6 bases, with 15 bases between the two germline ends. Germline V CDR1 and CDR2: MDHEN, SYDVKM. The CDR3 protein is CASTPGREHGYTF. CDR3 coding DNA: TGTGCCAGCACTCCGGGCAGGGAACATGGCTACACCTTC.

The chain recombines TRBV11-2 with TRBJ2-5, with 15 bases that match TRBD2. Germline V gene sequence: CDR1 SGHAT, CDR2 FQNNGV. This CDR3 spans 17 amino acids. The J segment lost 5 bases and the V segment lost 5 bases, leaving 9 bases of the junction unmatched. This CDR3 is CASSLGLAGGFGETQYF. The CDR3 DNA is TGTGCCAGCAGCCTGGGACTAGCGGGAGGTTTTGGGGAGACCCAGTACTTC.

This clone has a handful of counts. This sample also contains other DNA sequences that code for the same CDR3. The CDR3 region is CASSPGTGRGYTF. The CDR3 DNA sequence: TGTGCCAGCTCACCAGGGACAGGGCGCGGCTACACCTTC. This chain joins TRBV18 and TRBJ1-2, with 9 bases aligning to TRBD1. The J segment lost 8 bases and the V segment lost 2 bases, leaving 3 bases of the junction unmatched. The CDR3 totals 13 residues. Germline V lookup: CDR1 KGHSH, CDR2 LQKENI.

The CDR3 spells CASSPWAGGTEAFF. The CDR3 coding sequence is TGTGCCAGCAGCCCCTGGGCGGGTGGCACTGAAGCTTTCTTT. This chain connects TRBV28 to TRBJ1-1; D not resolved. V lost 6 bases to trimming and J lost 4 bases, with 15 bases between them. CDR3 length: 14 residues. The germline V gene encodes CDR1 MDHEN and CDR2 SYDVKM.

The chain carries TRBV28 and TRBJ1-3; tentative D call: TRBD1 (6 bases). The V gene lost 6 bases and the J gene lost 4 bases, with 13 bases spanning the gap. CDR3 length: 14 residues. In germline, CDR1 is MDHEN, CDR2 SYDVKM. CDR3 sequence: CASRITGYGNTIYF. DNA of the CDR3: TGTGCCAGCAGGATTACAGGGTACGGAAACACCATATATTTT.

V usage is TRBV7-9 and J usage is TRBJ2-7, with D tentatively TRBD2 (6 bases). Germline V CDR1 and CDR2: SEHNR, FQNEAQ (reference sequence). V was shortened by 3 bases and J by 6 bases, with 12 bases between the two germline ends. The CDR3 sequence is 13 residues long. CDR3 DNA: TGTGCCAGCAGCTTTAGCGGTTCATCCGAGCAGTACTTC. Protein sequence: CASSFSGSSEQYF.

The chain links TRBV27 to TRBJ1-4; perhaps TRBD1 as D (6 bases). CDR1 is MNHEY and CDR2 is SMNVEV in the germline V gene (reference sequence). V was clipped by 6 bases and J by 7 bases, with 15 bases between them. This CDR3 has 14 residues. This chain's CDR3 is CASRKAGGVEKLFF. The CDR3 bases are TGTGCCAGCAGGAAGGCGGGGGGCGTTGAAAAACTGTTTTTT.

This chain uses TRBV10-1 with TRBJ2-3, with D perhaps TRBD1 (5 bases). Germline values: CDR1 WNHNN, CDR2 SYGVQD (reference sequence). V was pared by 11 bases and J by 1 base, with 16 bases between. The CDR3 totals 14 residues. The CDR3 sequence: CAEKRQPRTDTQYF. The CDR3 region has the DNA TGCGCCGAGAAGAGACAGCCGCGCACAGATACGCAGTATTTT.

V and J are TRBV4-3 and TRBJ1-1, with a weak D call TRBD1 (5 bases). Looked up from germline, CDR1 is LGHNA and CDR2 is YSLEER. V was pared by 1 base and J by 4 bases, with 10 bases between. There are 14 residues in the CDR3. This chain's CDR3 is CASSQAGRATEAFF. In DNA form, the CDR3 reads TGCGCCAGCAGCCAAGCCGGCAGGGCCACTGAAGCTTTCTTT.

The rearrangement links TRBV4-1 to TRBJ1-2; 7 bases are a match to TRBD1. V trimming: 4 bases; J trimming: 0 bases; junction bases outside the gene matches: 5. CDR1 and CDR2 from the germline V gene are MGHRA and YSYEKL. The CDR3 length is 15 residues. CDR3: CASSPGQVANYGYTF. In DNA, the CDR3 is TGCGCCAGCAGCCCAGGACAGGTCGCTAACTATGGCTACACCTTC.